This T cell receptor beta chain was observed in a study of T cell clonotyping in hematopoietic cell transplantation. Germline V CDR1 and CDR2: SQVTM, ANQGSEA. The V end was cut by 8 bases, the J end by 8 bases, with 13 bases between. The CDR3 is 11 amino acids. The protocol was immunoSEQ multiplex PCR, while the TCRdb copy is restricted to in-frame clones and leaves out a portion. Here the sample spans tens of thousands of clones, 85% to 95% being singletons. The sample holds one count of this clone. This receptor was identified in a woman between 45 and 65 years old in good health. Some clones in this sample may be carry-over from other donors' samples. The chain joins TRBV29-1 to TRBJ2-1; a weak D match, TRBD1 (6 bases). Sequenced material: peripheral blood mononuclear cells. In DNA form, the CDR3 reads TGCAGCTTAGAGGGGGTACATGAGCAGTTCTTC. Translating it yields CSLEGVHEQFF.